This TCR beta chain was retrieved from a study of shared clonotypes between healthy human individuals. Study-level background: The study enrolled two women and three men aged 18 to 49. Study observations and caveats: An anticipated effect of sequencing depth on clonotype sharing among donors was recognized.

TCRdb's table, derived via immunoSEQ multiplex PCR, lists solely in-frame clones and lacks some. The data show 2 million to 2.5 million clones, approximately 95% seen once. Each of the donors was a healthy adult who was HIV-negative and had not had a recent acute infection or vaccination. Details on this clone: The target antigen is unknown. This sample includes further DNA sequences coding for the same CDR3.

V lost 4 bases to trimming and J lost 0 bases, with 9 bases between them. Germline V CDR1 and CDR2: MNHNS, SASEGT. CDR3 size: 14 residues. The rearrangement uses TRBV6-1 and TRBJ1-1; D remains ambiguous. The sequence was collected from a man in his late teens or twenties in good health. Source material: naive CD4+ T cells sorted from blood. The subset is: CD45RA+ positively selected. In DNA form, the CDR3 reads TGTGCCAGCAGTGCCGGCACGATGAACACTGAAGCTTTCTTT. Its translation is CASSAGTMNTEAFF.